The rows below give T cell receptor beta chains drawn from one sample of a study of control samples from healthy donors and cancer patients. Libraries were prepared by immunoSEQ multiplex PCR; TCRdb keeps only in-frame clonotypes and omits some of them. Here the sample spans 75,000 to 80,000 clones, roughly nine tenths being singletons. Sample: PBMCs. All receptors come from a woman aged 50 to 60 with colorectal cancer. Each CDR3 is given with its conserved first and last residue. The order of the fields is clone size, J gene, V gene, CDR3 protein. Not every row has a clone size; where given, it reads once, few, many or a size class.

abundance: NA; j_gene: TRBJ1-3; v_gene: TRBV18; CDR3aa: CASSPGPGGGNTIYF
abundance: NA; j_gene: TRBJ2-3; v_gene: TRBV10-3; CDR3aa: CAISEWTGGADTQYF
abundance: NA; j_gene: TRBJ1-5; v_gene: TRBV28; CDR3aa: CASSSGQSNQPQHF
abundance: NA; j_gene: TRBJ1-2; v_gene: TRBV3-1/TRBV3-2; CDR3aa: CASNPSREDTF
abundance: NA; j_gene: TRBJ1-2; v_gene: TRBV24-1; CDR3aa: CATSDPGKNYGYTF
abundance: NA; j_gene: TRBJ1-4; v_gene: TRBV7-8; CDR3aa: CASSARGTVNEKLFF
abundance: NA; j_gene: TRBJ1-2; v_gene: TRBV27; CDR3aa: CASINRSPYGYTF
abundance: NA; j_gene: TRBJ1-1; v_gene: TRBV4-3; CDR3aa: CASSQIRDWSTEAFF
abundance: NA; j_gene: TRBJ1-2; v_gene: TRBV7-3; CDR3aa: CASSLTIVKGQAYGYTF
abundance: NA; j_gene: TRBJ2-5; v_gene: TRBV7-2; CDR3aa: CASRAGGGKETQYF
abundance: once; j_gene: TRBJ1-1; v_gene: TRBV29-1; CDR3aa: CSGRGGLNTEAFF
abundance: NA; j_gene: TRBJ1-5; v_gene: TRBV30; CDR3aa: CAWTEGAVNRGQPQHF
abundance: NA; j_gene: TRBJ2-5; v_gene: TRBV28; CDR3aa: CASRGGLAGRTQYF
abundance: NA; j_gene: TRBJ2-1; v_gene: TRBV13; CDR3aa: CASSRAGGAYNEQFF
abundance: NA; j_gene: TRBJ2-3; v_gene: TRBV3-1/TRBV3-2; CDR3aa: CASSHQVRGFGHSTDTQYF
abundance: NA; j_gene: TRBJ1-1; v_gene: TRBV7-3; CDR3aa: CASSLQGANTEAFF
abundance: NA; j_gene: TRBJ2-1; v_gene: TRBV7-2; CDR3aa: CASSFDGGGYNEQFF
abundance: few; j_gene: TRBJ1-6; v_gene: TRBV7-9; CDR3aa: CASSYGQGGSPLHF
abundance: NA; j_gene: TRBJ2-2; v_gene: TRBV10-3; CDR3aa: CATGTSGGKGELFF
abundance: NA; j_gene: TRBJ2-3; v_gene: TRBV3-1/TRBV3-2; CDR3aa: CASSLGTGKTDTQYF
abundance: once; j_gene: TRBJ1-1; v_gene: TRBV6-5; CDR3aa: CASSYGADMIAFF
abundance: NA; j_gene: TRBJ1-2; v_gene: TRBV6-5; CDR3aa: CASSLGEGRYGYTF
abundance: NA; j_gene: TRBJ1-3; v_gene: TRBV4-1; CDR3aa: CASSQTGGVIRGNTIYF
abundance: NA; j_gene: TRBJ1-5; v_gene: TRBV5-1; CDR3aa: CASSLQGAGQPQHF
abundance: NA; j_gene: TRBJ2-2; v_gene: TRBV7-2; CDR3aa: CASSPGISKSGELFF
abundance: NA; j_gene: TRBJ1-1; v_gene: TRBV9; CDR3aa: CASSVGGIMAGLHTEAFF
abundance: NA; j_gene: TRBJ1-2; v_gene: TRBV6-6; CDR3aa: CASGVARDYGYTF
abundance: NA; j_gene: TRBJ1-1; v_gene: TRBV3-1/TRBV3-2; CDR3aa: CASSRGPGALGNTEAFF
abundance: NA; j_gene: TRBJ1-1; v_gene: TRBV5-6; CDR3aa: CASSRQALVTEAFF
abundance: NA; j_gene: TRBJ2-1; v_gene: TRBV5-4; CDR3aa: CASSRGLAEQFF
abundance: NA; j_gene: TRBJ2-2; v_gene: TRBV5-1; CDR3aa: CASSLGTVNTGELFF
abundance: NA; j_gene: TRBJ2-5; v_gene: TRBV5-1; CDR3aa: CASSLDIAETQYF